This is a list of T cell receptor beta chains from one sample in a study of Ad26.COV2.S vaccination and SARS-CoV-2 variants. This table comes from immunoSEQ multiplex PCR, and its TCRdb copy is limited to in-frame clones, with some not included. The data show roughly 380,000 clones, with 90% to 95% seen just once and roughly 3.9% held by the top ten. Sequencing used peripheral blood, obtained after recovery from COVID-19. All receptors come from a human donor who had recovered from COVID-19. The CDR3 runs from the conserved cysteine through the conserved F or W. Each record gives: CDR3 length, J gene, clone size, D gene, V gene, CDR3 DNA, CDR3 protein. D genes are given only for firm matches. Size is stated for part of the rows, as once, few or many counts, or as a class when the clone is expanded.

len: 14; j_gene: TRBJ2-5; abundance: -; d_gene: -; v_gene: TRBV3-1/TRBV3-2; CDR3nt: TGTGCCATAAGAAAGGGGGGGCAGGCGGAGACCCAGTACTTC; CDR3aa: CAIRKGGQAETQYF
len: 14; j_gene: TRBJ1-1; abundance: -; d_gene: TRBD1; v_gene: TRBV5-4; CDR3nt: TGTGCCAGCAACGTGGACAGGGCGAGCACTGAAGCTTTCTTT; CDR3aa: CASNVDRASTEAFF
len: 15; j_gene: TRBJ1-1; abundance: -; d_gene: -; v_gene: TRBV3-1/TRBV3-2; CDR3nt: TGTGCCAGCAGCCCATACTCACAGGGTACGGCTGAAGCTTTCTTT; CDR3aa: CASSPYSQGTAEAFF
len: 16; j_gene: TRBJ2-7; abundance: -; d_gene: TRBD1; v_gene: TRBV5-4; CDR3nt: TGTGCCAGCAGCAAACCGGGACAGCTCATTCTGGAGGAGCAGTACTTC; CDR3aa: CASSKPGQLILEEQYF
len: 14; j_gene: TRBJ2-7; abundance: -; d_gene: TRBD2; v_gene: TRBV19; CDR3nt: TGTGCCAGTAGTATGAGCGGGGGGATCTACGAGCAGTACTTC; CDR3aa: CASSMSGGIYEQYF
len: 15; j_gene: TRBJ1-1; abundance: -; d_gene: -; v_gene: TRBV7-2; CDR3nt: TGTGCCAGCAGCCCGGCACTGAGCATGAACACTGAAGCTTTCTTT; CDR3aa: CASSPALSMNTEAFF
len: 12; j_gene: TRBJ1-2; abundance: -; d_gene: -; v_gene: TRBV7-9; CDR3nt: TGTGCCAGCAGCTTCCTCCGGGATGGCTACACCTTC; CDR3aa: CASSFLRDGYTF
len: 18; j_gene: TRBJ2-2; abundance: once; d_gene: -; v_gene: TRBV11-2; CDR3nt: TGTGCCAGCAGCCCCTTTCGAGCCGGACCTAAGAACACCGGGGAGCTGTTTTTT; CDR3aa: CASSPFRAGPKNTGELFF
len: 14; j_gene: TRBJ2-5; abundance: -; d_gene: TRBD1; v_gene: TRBV7-9; CDR3nt: TGTGCCAGCGACCGGCAGACGAAGGGGGCGGAGAAGTACTTC; CDR3aa: CASDRQTKGAEKYF
len: 16; j_gene: TRBJ1-2; abundance: -; d_gene: -; v_gene: TRBV6-2/TRBV6-3; CDR3nt: TGTGCCAGCAGTTCCGGGACCCCCGGTGTATTCGATGGCTACACCTTC; CDR3aa: CASSSGTPGVFDGYTF
len: 13; j_gene: TRBJ1-3; abundance: -; d_gene: -; v_gene: TRBV2; CDR3nt: TGTGCCAGCAGCGACCGCTCTGGAAACACCATATATTTT; CDR3aa: CASSDRSGNTIYF
len: 15; j_gene: TRBJ2-2; abundance: few; d_gene: -; v_gene: TRBV5-1; CDR3nt: TGCGCCAGCAGCTTGCCGGGGGCGAACACCGGGGAGCTGTTTTTT; CDR3aa: CASSLPGANTGELFF
len: 13; j_gene: TRBJ2-1; abundance: -; d_gene: -; v_gene: TRBV19; CDR3nt: TGTGCCAGTAGTATACGGCGGGGCAATGAGCAGTTCTTC; CDR3aa: CASSIRRGNEQFF
len: 13; j_gene: TRBJ1-4; abundance: -; d_gene: -; v_gene: TRBV27; CDR3nt: TGTGCCAGCAGCCCAGGCGGACAGGAAAAACTGTTTTTT; CDR3aa: CASSPGGQEKLFF
len: 12; j_gene: TRBJ2-2; abundance: -; d_gene: -; v_gene: TRBV6-2/TRBV6-3; CDR3nt: TGTGCCAGCAGTTACCGTTGGGCCGGGCTGTTTTTT; CDR3aa: CASSYRWAGLFF
len: 16; j_gene: TRBJ2-7; abundance: -; d_gene: TRBD2; v_gene: TRBV5-1; CDR3nt: TGCGCCAGCAGCTTCCAGACTAGCGGGGGGGCCGAAGAGCAGTACTTC; CDR3aa: CASSFQTSGGAEEQYF
len: 14; j_gene: TRBJ2-3; abundance: -; d_gene: TRBD2; v_gene: TRBV3-1/TRBV3-2; CDR3nt: TGTGCCAGCACCGAAGCGGGGGGCACAGATACGCAGTATTTT; CDR3aa: CASTEAGGTDTQYF
len: 16; j_gene: TRBJ1-3; abundance: once; d_gene: -; v_gene: TRBV6-2/TRBV6-3; CDR3nt: TGTGCCAGCAGTTTCACCCTACCCCGGGGTGGAAACACCATATATTTT; CDR3aa: CASSFTLPRGGNTIYF
len: 15; j_gene: TRBJ1-4; abundance: -; d_gene: -; v_gene: TRBV19; CDR3nt: TGTGCCAGTAAGGACGGGGCCAAGCAGAATGAAAAACTGTTTTTT; CDR3aa: CASKDGAKQNEKLFF
len: 14; j_gene: TRBJ2-4; abundance: -; d_gene: TRBD2; v_gene: TRBV27; CDR3nt: TGTGCCAGCAGTTTAGCGGGGGGATTAAACATTCAGTACTTC; CDR3aa: CASSLAGGLNIQYF
len: 15; j_gene: TRBJ1-5; abundance: -; d_gene: -; v_gene: TRBV19; CDR3nt: TGTGCCAGTACCTACGACAGGAATAGCAATCAGCCCCAGCATTTT; CDR3aa: CASTYDRNSNQPQHF
len: 14; j_gene: TRBJ1-5; abundance: -; d_gene: -; v_gene: TRBV6-5; CDR3nt: TGTGCCAGCATAGGAGCTTTTAGCAATCAGCCCCAGCATTTT; CDR3aa: CASIGAFSNQPQHF
len: 16; j_gene: TRBJ2-1; abundance: -; d_gene: -; v_gene: TRBV5-6; CDR3nt: TGTGCCAGCAGCCCAGGAATTCGGGGCACCTACAATGAGCAGTTCTTC; CDR3aa: CASSPGIRGTYNEQFF
len: 15; j_gene: TRBJ1-4; abundance: -; d_gene: TRBD1; v_gene: TRBV6-6; CDR3nt: TGTGCCAGCAGTTACGAGACAGGGGAACCAAAGAAACTGTTTTTT; CDR3aa: CASSYETGEPKKLFF
len: 15; j_gene: TRBJ2-5; abundance: -; d_gene: -; v_gene: TRBV6-2/TRBV6-3; CDR3nt: TGTGCCAGCAGTTCCCTGGGGGCCTTCCAAGAGACCCAGTACTTC; CDR3aa: CASSSLGAFQETQYF
len: 11; j_gene: TRBJ1-1; abundance: -; d_gene: -; v_gene: TRBV2; CDR3nt: TGTGCCAGCACCCTGAACCGTGAAGCTTTCTTT; CDR3aa: CASTLNREAFF
len: 14; j_gene: TRBJ2-7; abundance: -; d_gene: -; v_gene: TRBV7-9; CDR3nt: TGTGCCAGCAGCTCAGGAGGGAAAATCCACGAGCAGTACTTC; CDR3aa: CASSSGGKIHEQYF
len: 15; j_gene: TRBJ1-1; abundance: -; d_gene: -; v_gene: TRBV6-2/TRBV6-3; CDR3nt: TGTGCCAGCAGTTTCCGTGGTATGGGAGTCACTGAAGCTTTCTTT; CDR3aa: CASSFRGMGVTEAFF
len: 15; j_gene: TRBJ2-3; abundance: -; d_gene: -; v_gene: TRBV6-2/TRBV6-3; CDR3nt: TGTGCCAGCAGTCCACAGGGTAGAGGGGTGGATACGCAGTATTTT; CDR3aa: CASSPQGRGVDTQYF
len: 18; j_gene: TRBJ2-1; abundance: -; d_gene: -; v_gene: TRBV5-5; CDR3nt: TGTGCCAGCAGCGGCTATAACTCAGGCTGGGGCTCCTACAATGAGCAGTTCTTC; CDR3aa: CASSGYNSGWGSYNEQFF
len: 16; j_gene: TRBJ2-2; abundance: -; d_gene: TRBD2; v_gene: TRBV4-1; CDR3nt: TGCGCCAGCAGCCAAACAGTCCTAGCGGGGTGGGCTAAGCTGTTTTTT; CDR3aa: CASSQTVLAGWAKLFF
len: 15; j_gene: TRBJ1-4; abundance: -; d_gene: TRBD1; v_gene: TRBV11-2; CDR3nt: TGTGCCAGCAGCCCCCGACAGGGCCTCAATGAAAAACTGTTTTTT; CDR3aa: CASSPRQGLNEKLFF
len: 12; j_gene: TRBJ2-3; abundance: -; d_gene: -; v_gene: TRBV7-9; CDR3nt: TGTGCCGCCCACTGGGGGACAGATACGCAGTATTTT; CDR3aa: CAAHWGTDTQYF